This entry is about one T cell receptor (beta chain). Antigen: not known. Trimming removed 1 base from V and 0 bases from J, with 7 bases in between. Germline values: CDR1 LGHNA, CDR2 YNFKEQ. The CDR3 loop spans 15 amino acids. Time point in this sample: pre-sensitization, week 0. The treatment is: therapeutic diphenylcyclopropenone sensitization with weekly scalp DPC. The data stem from a study of human T cells and chemical hapten exposure. Study-level results: Positively correlated with patch test score were the counts of PT1 expanded TCRs. Having alopecia, donors may respond immunologically unlike healthy people.

From the RACE reads, TCRdb called clonotypes with MiXCR, one entry per CDR3 protein. In the table there are roughly 260,000 distinct CDR3 sequences, about 9.4% of which are singletons. This rearrangement joins TRBV4-2 to TRBJ1-3; the D gene is possibly TRBD1 (6 bases). This clonotype was obtained from a woman in her forties with alopecia areata. Some clones in this sample may be carry-over from other donors' samples. The sequencing used whole blood, collected in connection with sensitization to the hapten diphenylcyclopropenone (DPC). The CDR3: CASSQGDTSGNTIYF. The CDR3 nucleotides read TGTGCCAGCAGCCAAGGGGACACCTCTGGAAACACCATATATTTT.